Presented here are 25 T cell receptor beta chains from one specimen sequenced in a study of T cell responses to AZD1222 COVID-19 vaccine. The protocol was immunoSEQ multiplex PCR, while the TCRdb copy is restricted to in-frame clones and leaves out a portion. The repertoire holds about 94,000 clones, approximately 90% seen once, with 9.5% to 13% in the top ten. This sample comprised peripheral blood, obtained 28 days after the second AZD1222 dose. The receptors originated from an adult who received the AZD1222 COVID-19 vaccine.

In the case of this clone: Other nucleotide sequences from this sample produce the same CDR3. The chain recombines TRBV20-1 with TRBJ2-5; unclear D gene. V lost 3 bases to trimming and J lost 1 base, with 3 bases between them. The germline V gene has CDR1 DFQATT and CDR2 SNEGSKA (reference sequence). The CDR3 is 11 residues long. The CDR3 region has the DNA TGCAGTGCTAGCAGCCAAGAGACCCAGTACTTC. Amino acid sequence: CSASSQETQYF.

This chain joins TRBV18 and TRBJ1-4; the D gene is possibly TRBD1 (6 bases). The CDR3 covers 16 residues. Germline lookup yields CDR1 KGHSH and CDR2 LQKENI. V was pared by 0 bases and J by 4 bases, with 12 bases between. This CDR3 is CASSPPEQGHNEKLFF. CDR3 sequence (DNA): TGTGCCAGCTCACCACCCGAACAGGGCCATAATGAAAAACTGTTTTTT.

The rearrangement joins TRBV7-6 to TRBJ1-1; D uncertain. Trimming removed 3 bases at V and 0 bases at J, with 11 bases between. The CDR3 has 15 residues. CDR1 and CDR2 from the germline V gene are SGHVS and FNYEAQ. The CDR3 region has the DNA TGTGCCAGCAGCTTGGTAGTGGGAATGAACACTGAAGCTTTCTTT. As protein: CASSLVVGMNTEAFF.

This clone appeared a few times. The same CDR3 can be traced to other DNA sequences in this sample. The chain recombines TRBV11-2 with TRBJ2-5; TRBD2 is a possible D gene (5 bases). CDR1 SGHAT and CDR2 FQNNGV come from the germline V gene. Trimming stripped 5 bases from V and 1 base from J, with 8 bases between. This CDR3 comprises 13 residues. The CDR3 nucleotides read TGTGCCAGCAGCCTTGGAGGCCAAGAGACCCAGTACTTC. This translates into CASSLGGQETQYF.

This clone has a handful of counts. V is TRBV28 and J is TRBJ2-7; D is perhaps TRBD2 (5 bases). Trimming removed 3 bases from V and 12 bases from J, with 12 bases in between. The CDR3 sequence is 11 residues long. Germline V lookup: CDR1 MDHEN, CDR2 SYDVKM. Here the CDR3 reads CASSFGRGLYF. For the CDR3, the DNA is TGTGCCAGCAGTTTTGGACGGGGTCTGTACTTC. Using reference TRBV28 and TRBJ2-7 for the parts outside the CDR3, the full variable domain is DVKVTQSSRYLVKRTGEKVFLECVQDMDHENMFWYRQDPGLGLRLIYFSYDVKMKEKGDIPEGYSVSREKKERFSLILESASTNQTSMYLCASSFGRGLYFGPGTRLTVT.

The rearrangement uses TRBV11-3 and TRBJ2-3, with D perhaps matching TRBD2 (5 bases). The CDR3 has 15 residues. The germline CDR1 and CDR2 sequences are SGHNT and YENEEA. Trimming took off 1 base at V and 9 bases at J, with 17 bases between the two ends. The CDR3 DNA reads TGTGCCAGCAGCTTAGCCCCCAGACTATCCGAAACGCAGTATTTT. This encodes CASSLAPRLSETQYF.

The chain combines TRBV11-1 with TRBJ2-7; TRBD2 is a possible D gene (6 bases). Germline lookup yields CDR1 SGHAT and CDR2 FQDESV (reference sequence). This CDR3 has 13 amino acids. V was clipped by 1 base and J by 6 bases, with 10 bases between them. The CDR3 coding sequence is TGTGCCAGCAGCTTAGGGCAGGGAGGCGAGCAGTACTTC. Amino acids: CASSLGQGGEQYF.

The rearrangement links TRBV20-1 to TRBJ2-1; no reliable D call. Germline values: CDR1 DFQATT, CDR2 SNEGSKA (reference sequence). There are 10 residues in the CDR3. V was clipped by 3 bases and J by 8 bases, with 5 bases between them. CDR3 sequence (DNA): TGCAGTGCTAGGACGCATGAGCAGTTCTTC. Encoded protein: CSARTHEQFF.

The V and J genes are TRBV29-1 and TRBJ1-5, with a possible D match to TRBD1 (6 bases). V was shortened by 3 bases and J by 13 bases, with 19 bases between the two germline ends. The CDR3 is 13 amino acids. Germline loops: CDR1 SQVTM, CDR2 ANQGSEA. DNA of the CDR3: TGCAGCGTTGAGGTGACAGGTGCCGGGGGACAGCATTTT. Protein product: CSVEVTGAGGQHF.

This clone was seen a single time. The gene calls are TRBV6-5 and TRBJ1-5; 7 nucleotides match TRBD1. J was trimmed by 7 bases and V by 6 bases; bases with no gene match: 6. From germline, CDR1 is MNHEY and CDR2 SVGAGI. The CDR3 covers 13 residues. Here the CDR3 reads CASRDGTAQPQHF. CDR3 DNA: TGTGCCAGCAGAGATGGGACAGCGCAGCCCCAGCATTTT.

The gene calls are TRBV2 and TRBJ2-5; 9 nucleotides align to TRBD2. V gave up 3 bases and J gave up 1 base; unmatched junction bases: 9. Per germline, CDR1 SNHLY and CDR2 FYNNEI. This CDR3 has 17 residues. The CDR3 DNA reads TGTGCCAGCAGTGAGGGGCTAGCGGGACGGCTCCAAGAGACCCAGTACTTC. Its protein product is CASSEGLAGRLQETQYF.

The chain carries TRBV5-1 and TRBJ2-5; D perhaps matches TRBD1 (7 bases). Looked up from germline, CDR1 is SGHRS and CDR2 is YFSETQ. This CDR3 region has 13 residues. Trimming took 9 bases from V and 4 from J, leaving 16 bases between them. The CDR3 nucleotides read TGCGCCACCAACCCAGGGGGGAGAGAGACCCAGTACTTC. It encodes CATNPGGRETQYF.

There are a few counts of this clone. The J gene is TRBJ2-5, the V gene TRBV5-4; D is undetermined. V lost 4 bases and J lost 4, with 14 bases in between. From germline, CDR1 is SGHNT and CDR2 YYREEE (reference sequence). This CDR3 is 14 amino acids long. The CDR3 is CASSRTDLGETQYF. In nucleotides, the CDR3 is TGTGCCAGCAGCAGAACCGATCTAGGAGAGACCCAGTACTTC.

This sequence joins TRBV28 and TRBJ1-2; the D gene is possibly TRBD1 (5 bases). Trimming took 3 bases from V and 3 from J, leaving 11 bases between them. CDR3 length equals 14 residues. Germline CDR1 and CDR2: MDHEN and SYDVKM. The CDR3 DNA reads TGTGCCAGCAGTTTCCCAGACAGTGACTATGGCTACACCTTC. Its translation is CASSFPDSDYGYTF.

The rearrangement links TRBV30 to TRBJ2-7; perhaps TRBD1 as D (5 bases). The CDR3 consists of 14 residues. Trimming took off 0 bases at V and 0 bases at J, with 9 bases between the two ends. Germline V gene sequence: CDR1 GTSNPN, CDR2 SVGIG (reference sequence). The CDR3 sequence: CAWSVQGSSYEQYF. CDR3 nucleotide sequence: TGTGCCTGGAGTGTGCAGGGAAGCTCCTACGAGCAGTACTTC.

The chain couples TRBV5-1 to TRBJ2-7; D may correspond to TRBD1 or TRBD2 (5 bases each). Trimming pared 3 bases from V and 5 bases from J, leaving 15 bases between. This CDR3 is 14 amino acids long. The V gene's germline CDR1 is SGHRS and CDR2 YFSETQ. CDR3 coding DNA: TGCGCCAGCAGCTGGGACGGCAGTCAAAACGAGCAGTACTTC. It yields the protein CASSWDGSQNEQYF.

This clone was counted between two and nine times. The chain links TRBV4-2 to TRBJ2-3, with 10 bases fitting TRBD2. The CDR3 runs to 15 residues. Losses at the gene ends were 0 bases for V and 4 bases for J; bases not matched to a gene: 1. CDR1 and CDR2 (germline): LGHNA, YNFKEQ. In DNA, the CDR3 is TGTGCCAGCAGCCAAGATAGCGGGGGGCCAGATACGCAGTATTTT. Translated, it gives CASSQDSGGPDTQYF.

The chain employs TRBV5-1 and TRBJ1-2, with 7 bases aligning to TRBD1. J was trimmed by 7 bases and V by 0 bases; bases with no gene match: 6. Per germline, CDR1 SGHRS and CDR2 YFSETQ. The CDR3 runs to 14 residues. The CDR3 sequence: CASSLDRGRGGYTF. The DNA of the CDR3 is TGCGCCAGCAGCTTGGACAGGGGAAGGGGTGGCTACACCTTC.

The J gene is TRBJ2-2, the V gene TRBV2; TRBD1 matches at 8 bases. The trim removed 8 bases at V and 5 bases at J, leaving 10 bases unmatched. The CDR3 sequence is 15 residues long. The germline V gene encodes CDR1 SNHLY and CDR2 FYNNEI. The CDR3 sequence: CASLRRTGSTGELFF. The CDR3 nucleotides are TGTGCCAGCCTTAGGAGGACAGGGTCGACCGGGGAGCTGTTTTTT.

The genes are TRBV5-1 and TRBJ2-1, with TRBD2 matching 10 bases. The CDR3 loop spans 16 amino acids. The germline V gene encodes CDR1 SGHRS and CDR2 YFSETQ. With 4 bases clipped from V and 0 bases from J, the junction kept 4 bases outside the gene matches. CDR3 nucleotide sequence: TGCGCCAGCAGCCCGGGGACTAGCGTCTCCTACAATGAGCAGTTCTTC. Translating it yields CASSPGTSVSYNEQFF. The entire variable domain, with the rest obtained from reference TRBV5-1 and TRBJ2-1, is as follows: KAGVTQTPRYLIKTRGQQVTLSCSPISGHRSVSWYQQTPGQGLQFLFEYFSETQRNKGNFPGRFSGRQFSNSRSEMNVSTLELGDSALYLCASSPGTSVSYNEQFFGPGTRLTVL.

The CDR3 sequence is CASSLRPARETQYF. The CDR3, as DNA: TGTGCCAGCAGCTTACGGCCCGCCAGGGAGACCCAGTACTTC. The chain uses TRBV5-5 and TRBJ2-5; D gene unclear. Germline V gene lookup returns CDR1 SGHKS and CDR2 YYEKEE (reference sequence). V shed 2 bases and J shed 5 bases, with 13 bases lying between them. The CDR3 is 14 residues long.

Only a few counts were recorded for this clone. The gene calls are TRBV29-1 and TRBJ2-1, with TRBD1 as a possible D gene (5 bases). Germline V gives CDR1 SQVTM, CDR2 ANQGSEA. Trimming took 8 bases from V and 0 from J, leaving 17 bases between them. This CDR3 has 15 residues. Here the CDR3 DNA reads TGCAGCCTGTATGGGGCCGCGAGCTCCTACAATGAGCAGTTCTTC. Translated: CSLYGAASSYNEQFF.

This clone was detected once. This chain's CDR3 is CASSEWDSGRSPLHF. The CDR3 nucleotides are TGCGCCAGCAGTGAGTGGGACAGTGGTCGGTCACCCCTCCACTTT. The rearrangement joins TRBV10-2 to TRBJ1-6; 7 bases fit TRBD1. From germline, CDR1 is WSHSY and CDR2 SAAADI. The junction had 7 bases not matched to a gene; V was cut back by 1 base and J by 10 bases. The CDR3 contains 15 residues.

This clone was counted once. The V gene is TRBV11-3, the J gene TRBJ2-6; no definite D call. The germline V and J ends were trimmed by 2 bases and 2 bases, with 4 bases remaining between them. Germline-derived CDR1 and CDR2 are SGHNT and YENEEA. This CDR3 is 14 amino acids long. CDR3 sequence reads: CASSLTAGANVLTF. The CDR3 DNA reads TGTGCCAGCAGCTTAACTGCTGGGGCCAACGTCCTGACTTTC.

The CDR3 spells CASSLEGRGPYEQYF. The CDR3 nucleotides are TGCGCCAGCAGCTTGGAAGGGAGGGGCCCCTACGAGCAGTACTTC. The chain is built from TRBV5-1 and TRBJ2-7, with 7 bases that match TRBD2. In germline, CDR1 is SGHRS, CDR2 YFSETQ. The CDR3 extends over 15 amino acids. Germline trimming cut 0 bases from V and 2 bases from J; bases unmatched to any gene: 5.